These T cell receptor beta chains were read from a single sample in a study of response to subunit inactivated influenza vaccine. TCRdb passed the RT-PCR reads through MiXCR, listing each CDR3 protein once. The sample has more than 550,000 distinct CDR3 sequences, over 9% seen once. The same sample was also used in a study of T cells expressing NK-cell markers.

Sample: PBMCs from blood, taken on the day of vaccination. The receptors here all came from a man aged 50 to 59 who received an inactivated influenza vaccine. CDR3s include the opening cysteine and the closing phenylalanine or tryptophan. D genes are given only for firm matches. A row's size may be missing; if present it is once, few, many or a size class.

TRBJ2-7 TRBV28 few TRBD2 CANQRLAGGPQYF TGTGCCAACCAAAGACTAGCGGGAGGGCCACAGTACTTC
TRBJ1-2 TRBV6-5 many - CASSYSNQRSNYGYTF TGTGCCAGCAGTTACTCTAATCAGCGGTCTAACTATGGCTACACCTTC
TRBJ1-1 TRBV18 many - CASSPPGEDTEAFF TGTGCCAGCTCACCGCCGGGGGAGGACACTGAAGCTTTCTTT
TRBJ1-5 TRBV28 - TRBD1 CASSYSDRGRQPQHF TGTGCCAGCAGTTACTCGGACAGGGGCAGGCAGCCCCAGCATTTT
TRBJ2-5 TRBV7-9 many - CASSLDLRGTQYF TGTGCCAGCAGCTTGGACCTGAGGGGGACCCAGTACTTC
TRBJ2-2 TRBV20-1 - - CSARDGKYTGELYF TGCAGTGCTAGAGACGGGAAATACACCGGGGAGCTGTATTTT
TRBJ2-1 TRBV30 few - CAWSHSGLNAIGNEQFF TGTGCCTGGAGCCATTCGGGACTTAATGCTATAGGCAATGAGCAGTTCTTC
TRBJ2-7 TRBV28 few TRBD1 CASSFPLTGVYEQYF TGTGCCAGCAGTTTCCCTCTTACAGGGGTCTACGAGCAGTACTTC
TRBJ2-7 TRBV21-1 - - CASSKAADRVHEQYF TGTGCCAGCAGCAAAGCCGCGGACAGGGTCCACGAGCAGTACTTC
TRBJ2-7 TRBV5-1 many TRBD2 CASSFAGGSYEQYF TGCGCCAGCAGCTTCGCGGGAGGGAGCTACGAGCAGTACTTC
TRBJ2-5 TRBV7-8 - - CASSLGPGAQYF TGTGCCAGCAGCCTGGGGCCCGGGGCCCAGTACTTC
TRBJ1-6 TRBV6-1 few - CASSDGPLNSPLHF TGTGCCAGCAGTGATGGACCTTTGAATTCACCCCTCCACTTT
TRBJ2-1 TRBV20-1 - - CSATGGSGNNEQFF TGCAGTGCCACCGGTGGGAGCGGCAACAATGAGCAGTTCTTC
TRBJ2-7 TRBV29-1 few - CSVSGTPTYEQYF TGCAGCGTATCCGGGACACCTACCTACGAGCAGTACTTC
TRBJ2-7 TRBV6-1 once TRBD1 CASSELRDRGYEQYF TGTGCCAGCAGCGAACTCCGGGACAGGGGCTACGAGCAGTACTTC
TRBJ2-1 TRBV5-5 many - CASSLRTDYNEQFF TGTGCCAGCAGCTTACGGACAGACTACAATGAGCAGTTCTTC
TRBJ2-3 TRBV12-3/TRBV12-4 few - CASSLGLGGLYIF TGTGCCAGCAGTTTAGGCCTCGGGGGGCTCTATATTTTT
TRBJ1-1 TRBV12-3/TRBV12-4 many - CASSPDRPMNTEAFF TGTGCCAGCAGTCCCGACAGGCCGATGAACACTGAAGCTTTCTTT
TRBJ2-7 TRBV29-1 - - CSARLGGPRTYEQYF TGCAGCGCTCGCCTTGGGGGTCCTCGAACCTACGAGCAGTACTTC
TRBJ2-1 TRBV6-2/TRBV6-3 few - CASSYDGYPYNEQFF TGTGCCAGCAGTTATGACGGGTACCCCTACAATGAGCAGTTCTTC
TRBJ2-7 TRBV3-1 many TRBD2 CASSQGSSGRYEQYF TGTGCCAGCAGCCAAGGATCCAGCGGGAGGTACGAGCAGTACTTC
TRBJ2-5 TRBV28 few - CASPPGESQETQYF TGTGCCAGCCCACCTGGGGAATCCCAAGAGACCCAGTACTTC
TRBJ2-7 TRBV20-1 - - CSARDQGTSTYEQYF TGCAGTGCTAGAGATCAGGGAACTAGCACATACGAGCAGTACTTC
TRBJ2-5 TRBV12-3/TRBV12-4 few TRBD1 CASSRDRGLKETQYF TGTGCCAGCAGCCGGGACAGGGGCCTCAAAGAGACCCAGTACTTC